A single sample gave rise to the 10 T cell receptor beta chains below, sequenced in a study of blood T cell repertoires in COVID-19. Assay: immunoSEQ multiplex PCR; the TCRdb copy retains only in-frame clones and omits some. The sample records hundreds of thousands of clones, about 90% being singletons. Material for sequencing was peripheral blood. The receptors here all came from a woman aged 55-75 years with COVID-19, enrolled during active disease.

This rearrangement joins TRBV4-1 to TRBJ2-3, with 11 bases that match TRBD1. With V trimmed by 4 bases and J by 4 bases, 4 bases remained unmatched. This CDR3 comprises 15 residues. In germline, CDR1 is MGHRA, CDR2 YSYEKL. The CDR3 nucleotides are TGCGCCAGCAGCCGCGGACAGGGGGCCTCAGATACGCAGTATTTT. Translated, it gives CASSRGQGASDTQYF.

The rearrangement uses TRBV6-6 and TRBJ2-3; 9 nucleotides align to TRBD2. Germline V lookup: CDR1 MNHNY, CDR2 SVGAGI (reference sequence). CDR3 length: 15 amino acids. J lost 5 bases, V lost 5 bases, and 8 bases had no gene match. The CDR3 DNA is TGTGCCAGCAGTAACGGGGCGGGGGGGCAAGATACGCAGTATTTT. Encoded protein: CASSNGAGGQDTQYF.

In its sample, this clone was seen once. The V gene is TRBV27, the J gene TRBJ2-1; 7 nucleotides line up with TRBD1. Trimming at V came to 4 bases and at J to 0 bases, leaving 18 bases not matched to a gene. Germline assignment: CDR1 MNHEY and CDR2 SMNVEV (reference sequence). This CDR3 is built from 20 residues. The CDR3 region is CASSSNRDSPYLSSYNEQFF. In nucleotides, the CDR3 is TGTGCCAGCAGTTCAAACCGGGACAGCCCATACCTCTCCTCCTACAATGAGCAGTTCTTC.

This clone was counted once. The chain has TRBV7-3 and TRBJ2-1, with 10 bases matching TRBD1. There are 13 residues in the CDR3. The germline V gene encodes CDR1 SGHTA and CDR2 FQGTGA. V shed 5 bases, J shed 12 bases, and the junction held 7 bases outside the gene matches. The CDR3 here is CASSTGQGNWQFF. CDR3 nucleotide sequence: TGTGCCAGCAGCACGGGACAGGGGAATTGGCAGTTCTTC.

The J gene is TRBJ1-3, the V gene TRBV19; a weak D match, TRBD1 (5 bases). The CDR3 contains 14 residues. Trimming took 5 bases from V and 2 from J, leaving 10 bases between them. The germline V gene encodes CDR1 LNHDA and CDR2 SQIVND (reference sequence). The DNA for the CDR3 is TGTGCCAGTAGTGGGGCCAGCCCTGGAAACACCATATATTTT. Its protein is CASSGASPGNTIYF. Full variable domain (rest looked up from reference TRBV19 and TRBJ1-3): DGGITQSPKYLFRKEGQNVTLSCEQNLNHDAMYWYRQDPGQGLRLIYYSQIVNDFQKGDIAEGYSVSREKKESFPLTVTSAQKNPTAFYLCASSGASPGNTIYFGEGSWLTVV.

This chain connects TRBV4-2 to TRBJ2-1, with D tentatively TRBD1 (6 bases). Germline V gene sequence: CDR1 LGHNA, CDR2 YNFKEQ. The CDR3 extends over 14 amino acids. Trimming shortened V by 4 bases and J by 1 base, and 8 bases separated the two germline ends. In DNA form, the CDR3 reads TGTGCCAGCAGCCGAAGGGGGTCCTACAATGAGCAGTTCTTC. Translated, it gives CASSRRGSYNEQFF.

This clone was recorded once. The genes are TRBV11-2 and TRBJ1-6, with D possibly TRBD1 on 6 matching bases. With 4 bases removed from V and 6 bases from J, the gap between germline ends came to 10 bases. Germline V gives CDR1 SGHAT, CDR2 FQNNGV. The CDR3 sequence is 14 residues long. In nucleotides, the CDR3 is TGTGCCAGCAGCTCCGGGACATCTAATTCACCCCTCCACTTT. Residues: CASSSGTSNSPLHF.

The chain links TRBV6-5 to TRBJ1-2; D might be TRBD1 (5 bases). The germline gives CDR1 MNHEY, CDR2 SVGAGI. The V end was cut by 6 bases, the J end by 1 base, with 9 bases between. The CDR3 length is 13 residues. The CDR3 sequence: CASSFDSNYGYTF. The CDR3, as DNA: TGTGCCAGCAGCTTCGACAGTAACTATGGCTACACCTTC.

The rearrangement joins TRBV19 to TRBJ2-7; D unresolved. The CDR3 sequence is 12 residues long. Germline CDR1 is LNHDA and CDR2 is SQIVND (reference sequence). Trimming pared 5 bases from V and 2 bases from J, leaving 7 bases between. The CDR3 DNA sequence: TGTGCCAGTAGTGCGGCAGCCTACGAGCAGTACTTC. Its protein is CASSAAAYEQYF.

The gene calls are TRBV5-4 and TRBJ2-3, with TRBD2 identical over 9 bases. V shed 4 bases and J 2 bases; nucleotides not matched to a gene: 11. From germline, CDR1 is SGHNT and CDR2 YYREEE (reference sequence). CDR3 length equals 17 residues. The CDR3 DNA sequence: TGTGCCAGCAGCCTTTGGCCCTCTAGCGGGAACACAGATACGCAGTATTTT. It codes for CASSLWPSSGNTDTQYF.